In this sample, the clone carrying this T cell receptor (beta chain) turned up a few times. These data originate in a study of cytomegalovirus exposure and HLA in healthy donors. Profiled with immunoSEQ multiplex PCR; TCRdb holds only in-frame clones, not every one. The sample yields some 130,000 clones, approximately 89% seen once. The sequence derives from a woman between 18 and 29 years old in good health and CMV-seronegative. Sequencing was carried out using PBMCs.

The CDR3 coding sequence is TGTGCCAGTAGTATGGCCGGGGGCTACGAGCAGTACTTC. Residues: CASSMAGGYEQYF. The chain employs TRBV19 and TRBJ2-7; D might be TRBD2 (6 bases). Trimming took off 3 bases at V and 3 bases at J, with 9 bases between the two ends. CDR3 length equals 13 residues. CDR1 and CDR2 (germline): LNHDA, SQIVND (reference sequence). The variable domain in full, completed from reference TRBV19 and TRBJ2-7, reads DGGITQSPKYLFRKEGQNVTLSCEQNLNHDAMYWYRQDPGQGLRLIYYSQIVNDFQKGDIAEGYSVSREKKESFPLTVTSAQKNPTAFYLCASSMAGGYEQYFGPGTRLTVT.